These T cell receptor beta chains were read from a single sample in a study of Tregs in tolerant kidney transplant recipients. The table came from immunoSEQ multiplex PCR; TCRdb's copy has only in-frame clones and leaves some out. The data contain 200,000 to 300,000 clones, 80% to 85% of them seen just once; the ten biggest clones take up approximately 0.69%. The specimen was CD4+ T cells from blood. The receptors originated from a human donor in good health. Both conserved end residues are part of each CDR3. Expanded clones get a size class; other rows say once, few or many, or leave the size out.

j_call,clone_size,v_call,cdr3_aa
TRBJ2-5,.,TRBV27,CASSKLAGRETQYF
TRBJ1-2,once,TRBV5-1,CASSLVKPGGRNYGYTF
TRBJ2-7,.,TRBV20-1,CSATDTYEQYF
TRBJ1-2,.,TRBV11-2,CASSLRTGDYGYTF
TRBJ1-1,.,TRBV9,CASSVGGRMNTEAFF
TRBJ2-7,.,TRBV19,CASSTTGNSYEQYF
TRBJ1-6,.,TRBV19,CASSSPSGYNSPLHF
TRBJ1-1,.,TRBV6-5,CASSYSVNTEAFF
TRBJ2-3,.,TRBV6-5,CASSYIGTSTDTQYF
TRBJ1-1,.,TRBV5-1,CASSLGDLPVGYTEAFF
TRBJ2-5,.,TRBV18,CASSPTGGTETQYF
TRBJ2-2,.,TRBV2,CASKVGSGFAGELFF
TRBJ1-5,.,TRBV6-6,CASTHRNSNQPQHF
TRBJ1-2,.,TRBV21-1,CASSKAGQGSYGYTF
TRBJ2-7,.,TRBV6-1,CASSEGGAYYEQYF
TRBJ2-6,once,TRBV18,CASSPSVSVKSGANVLTF
TRBJ2-4,.,TRBV11-1,CASSPMEGNIQYF
TRBJ2-1,.,TRBV6-5,CASSSGGRGAYNEQFF
TRBJ1-5,once,TRBV6-5,CASSYGRASNQPQHF
TRBJ1-1,.,TRBV5-1,CASSLVRTGSTEAFF
TRBJ2-5,few,TRBV18,CASSSDRRTQYF
TRBJ2-1,.,TRBV2,CASSLAGTGNEQFF
TRBJ1-2,.,TRBV18,CASSPYGENYGYTF
TRBJ1-1,.,TRBV15,CATSPDTGVYTEAFF
TRBJ2-7,.,TRBV5-5,CASSFPRQELSYEQYF
TRBJ2-7,.,TRBV30,CAWTPSRGLIYEQYF
TRBJ2-1,.,TRBV19,CASSGSKTRLLNEQFF
TRBJ2-3,once,TRBV12-2,CASRLARRAANLTDTQYF
TRBJ1-5,.,TRBV5-5,CASSPFFLKGNQPQHF
TRBJ1-2,.,TRBV6-6,CASRGQGLYGYTF
TRBJ1-1,.,TRBV4-1,CASSQDYGNTEAFF
TRBJ2-1,.,TRBV11-2,CASSLERGHEQFF
TRBJ1-2,.,TRBV30,CAWSPRGGSPYGYTF